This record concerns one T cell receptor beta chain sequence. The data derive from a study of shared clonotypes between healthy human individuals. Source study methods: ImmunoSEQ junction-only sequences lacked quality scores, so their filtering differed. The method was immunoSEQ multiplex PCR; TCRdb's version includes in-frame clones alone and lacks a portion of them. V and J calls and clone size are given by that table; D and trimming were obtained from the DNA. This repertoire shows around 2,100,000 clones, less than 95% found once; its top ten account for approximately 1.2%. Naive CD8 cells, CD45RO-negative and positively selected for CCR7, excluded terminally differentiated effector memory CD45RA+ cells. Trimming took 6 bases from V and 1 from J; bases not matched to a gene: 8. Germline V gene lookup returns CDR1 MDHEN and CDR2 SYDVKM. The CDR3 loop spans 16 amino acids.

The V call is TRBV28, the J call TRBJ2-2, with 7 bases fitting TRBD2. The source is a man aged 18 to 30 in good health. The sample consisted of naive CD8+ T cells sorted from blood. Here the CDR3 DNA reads TGTGCCAGCAGGGGGAGGGGAACTTTGAACACCGGGGAGCTGTTTTTT. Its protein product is CASRGRGTLNTGELFF.